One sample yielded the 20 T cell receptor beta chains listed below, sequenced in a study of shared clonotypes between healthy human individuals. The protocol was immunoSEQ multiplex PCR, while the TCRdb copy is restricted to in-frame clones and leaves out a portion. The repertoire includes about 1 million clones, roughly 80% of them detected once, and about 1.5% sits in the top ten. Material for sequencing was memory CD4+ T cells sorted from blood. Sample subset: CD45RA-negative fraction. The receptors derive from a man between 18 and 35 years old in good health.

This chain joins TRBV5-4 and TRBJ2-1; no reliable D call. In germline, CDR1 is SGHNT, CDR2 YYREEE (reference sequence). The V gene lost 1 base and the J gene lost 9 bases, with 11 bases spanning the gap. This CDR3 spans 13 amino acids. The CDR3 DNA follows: TGTGCCAGCAGCTTGAGTATGGTTGGTGAGCAGTTCTTC. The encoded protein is CASSLSMVGEQFF.

The CDR3 DNA is TGTGCCAGCAGTCCTCGCGGTAGCGGGGGTTATGGGGAGCAGTACTTC. This gives the protein CASSPRGSGGYGEQYF. This chain connects TRBV27 to TRBJ2-7; 9 bases align to TRBD2. The CDR3 is made up of 16 amino acids. Per the germline V gene, CDR1 is MNHEY and CDR2 is SMNVEV (reference sequence). Trimming took 5 bases from V and 7 from J; bases not matched to a gene: 15.

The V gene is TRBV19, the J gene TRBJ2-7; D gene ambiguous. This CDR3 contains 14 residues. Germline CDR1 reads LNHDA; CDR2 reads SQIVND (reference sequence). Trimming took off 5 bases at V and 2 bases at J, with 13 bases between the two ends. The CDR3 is CASSRSSRAYEQYF. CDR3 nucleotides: TGTGCCAGTAGTCGATCCTCCAGAGCCTACGAGCAGTACTTC.

The CDR3 loop is CASREWTENSPLHF. CDR3 in DNA: TGTGCCAGCAGAGAGTGGACAGAAAATTCACCCCTCCACTTT. V usage is TRBV27 and J usage is TRBJ1-6; tentative D call: TRBD1 (6 bases). CDR1 and CDR2 (germline): MNHEY, SMNVEV (reference sequence). The length of the CDR3 is 14 residues. V was clipped by 6 bases and J by 7 bases, with 13 bases between them.

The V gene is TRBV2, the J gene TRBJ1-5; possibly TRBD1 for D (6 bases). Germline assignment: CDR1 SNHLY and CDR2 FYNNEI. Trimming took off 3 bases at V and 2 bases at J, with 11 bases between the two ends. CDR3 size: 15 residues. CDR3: CASSDEGDGNQPQHF. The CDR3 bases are TGTGCCAGCAGTGACGAGGGGGACGGCAATCAGCCCCAGCATTTT.

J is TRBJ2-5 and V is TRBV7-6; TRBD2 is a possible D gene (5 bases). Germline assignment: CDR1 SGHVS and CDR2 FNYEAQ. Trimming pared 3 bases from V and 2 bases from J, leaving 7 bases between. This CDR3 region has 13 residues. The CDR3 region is CASSFTGQETQYF. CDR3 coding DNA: TGTGCCAGCAGCTTTACGGGACAAGAGACCCAGTACTTC.

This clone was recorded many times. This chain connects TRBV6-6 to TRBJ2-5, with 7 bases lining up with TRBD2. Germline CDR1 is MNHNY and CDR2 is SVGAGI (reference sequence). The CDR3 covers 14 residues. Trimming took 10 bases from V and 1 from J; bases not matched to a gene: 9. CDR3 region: CATIESGAQETQYF. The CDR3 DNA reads TGTGCCACCATTGAAAGCGGGGCCCAAGAGACCCAGTACTTC.

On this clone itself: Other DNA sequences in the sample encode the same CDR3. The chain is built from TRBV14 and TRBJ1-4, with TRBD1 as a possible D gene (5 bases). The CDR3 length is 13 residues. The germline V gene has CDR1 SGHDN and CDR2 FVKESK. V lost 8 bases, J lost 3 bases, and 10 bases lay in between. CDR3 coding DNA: TGTGCCAGCTCAAGGGGCCCTAATGAAAAACTGTTTTTT. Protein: CASSRGPNEKLFF. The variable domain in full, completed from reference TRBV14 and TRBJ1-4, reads EAGVTQFPSHSVIEKGQTVTLRCDPISGHDNLYWYRRVMGKEIKFLLHFVKESKQDESGMPNNRFLAERTGGTYSTLKVQPAELEDSGVYFCASSRGPNEKLFFGSGTQLSVL.

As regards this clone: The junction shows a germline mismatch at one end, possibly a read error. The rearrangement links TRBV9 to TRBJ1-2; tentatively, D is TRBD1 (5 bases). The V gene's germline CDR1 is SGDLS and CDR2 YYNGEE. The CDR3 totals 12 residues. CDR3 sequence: CASSPQTALFAF. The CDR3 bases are TGTGCCAGCAGCCCCCAGACAGCCCTCTTTGCCTTC.

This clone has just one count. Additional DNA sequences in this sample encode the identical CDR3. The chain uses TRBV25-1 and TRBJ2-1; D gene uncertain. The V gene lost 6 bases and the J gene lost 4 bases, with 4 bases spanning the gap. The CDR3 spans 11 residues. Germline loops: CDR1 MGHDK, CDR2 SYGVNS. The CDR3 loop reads CASRIYNEQFF. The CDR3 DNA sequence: TGTGCCAGCAGAATTTACAATGAGCAGTTCTTC. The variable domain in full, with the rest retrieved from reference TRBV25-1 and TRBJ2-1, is EADIYQTPRYLVIGTGKKITLECSQTMGHDKMYWYQQDPGMELHLIHYSYGVNSTEKGDLSSESTVSRIRTEHFPLTLESARPSHTSQYLCASRIYNEQFFGPGTRLTVL.

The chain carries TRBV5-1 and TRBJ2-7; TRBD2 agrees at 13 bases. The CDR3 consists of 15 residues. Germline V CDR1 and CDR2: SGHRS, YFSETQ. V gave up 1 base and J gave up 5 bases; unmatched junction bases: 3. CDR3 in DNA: TGCGCCAGCAGCTTGAGTACTAGCGGGAGGGACGAGCAGTACTTC. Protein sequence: CASSLSTSGRDEQYF.

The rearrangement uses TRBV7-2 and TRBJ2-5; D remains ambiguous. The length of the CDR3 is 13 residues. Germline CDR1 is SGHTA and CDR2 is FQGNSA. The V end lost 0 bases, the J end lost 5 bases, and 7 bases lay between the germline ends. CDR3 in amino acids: CASSLAKEETQYF. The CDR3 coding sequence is TGTGCCAGCAGCTTAGCTAAAGAGGAGACCCAGTACTTC.

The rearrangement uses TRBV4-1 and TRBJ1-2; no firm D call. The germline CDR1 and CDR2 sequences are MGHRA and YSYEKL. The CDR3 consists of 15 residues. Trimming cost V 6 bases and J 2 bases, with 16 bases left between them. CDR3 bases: TGCGCCAGCAGGAAAGAGTGGCAGGAAAACTATGGCTACACCTTC. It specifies CASRKEWQENYGYTF.

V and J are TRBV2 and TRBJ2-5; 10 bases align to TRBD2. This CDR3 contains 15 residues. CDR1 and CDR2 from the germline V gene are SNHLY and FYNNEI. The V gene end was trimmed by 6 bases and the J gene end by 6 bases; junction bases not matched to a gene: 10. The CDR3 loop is CASRASGSDGQTQYF. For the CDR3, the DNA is TGTGCCAGCAGGGCTAGCGGGAGTGACGGCCAGACCCAGTACTTC.

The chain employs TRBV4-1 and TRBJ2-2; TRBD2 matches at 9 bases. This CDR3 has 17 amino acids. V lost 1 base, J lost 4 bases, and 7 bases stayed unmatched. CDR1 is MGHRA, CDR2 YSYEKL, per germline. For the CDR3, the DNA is TGCGCCAGCAGCCAAGTGTTAGCGGGAGAGCTCACCGGGGAGCTGTTTTTT. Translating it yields CASSQVLAGELTGELFF.

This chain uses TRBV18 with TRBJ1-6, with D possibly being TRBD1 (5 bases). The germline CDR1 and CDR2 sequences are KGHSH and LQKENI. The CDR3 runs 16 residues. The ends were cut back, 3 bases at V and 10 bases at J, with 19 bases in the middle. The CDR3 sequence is CASSPSPIGAQSPLHF. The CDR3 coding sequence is TGTGCCAGCTCACCGTCCCCTATCGGGGCGCAATCACCCCTCCACTTT.

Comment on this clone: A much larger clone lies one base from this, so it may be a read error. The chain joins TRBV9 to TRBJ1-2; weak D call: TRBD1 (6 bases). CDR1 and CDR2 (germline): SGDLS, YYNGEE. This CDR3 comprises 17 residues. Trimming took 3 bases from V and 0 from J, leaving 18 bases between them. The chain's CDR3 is CASSEGEGSWPNYGYTF. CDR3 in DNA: TGTGCCAGCAGCGAGGGGGAGGGTAGCTGGCCTAACTATGGCTACACCTTC.

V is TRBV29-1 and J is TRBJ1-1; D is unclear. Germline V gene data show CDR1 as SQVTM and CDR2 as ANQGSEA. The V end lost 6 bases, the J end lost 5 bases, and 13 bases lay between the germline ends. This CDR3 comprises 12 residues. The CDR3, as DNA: TGCAGCGTGGTGGGATTGGAGACTGAAGCTTTCTTT. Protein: CSVVGLETEAFF.

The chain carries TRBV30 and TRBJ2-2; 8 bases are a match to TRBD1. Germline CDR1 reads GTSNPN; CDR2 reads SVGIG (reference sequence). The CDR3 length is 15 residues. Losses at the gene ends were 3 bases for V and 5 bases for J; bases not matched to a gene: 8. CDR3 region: CAWRRVQGVTGELFF. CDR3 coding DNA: TGTGCCTGGAGACGAGTACAGGGGGTAACCGGGGAGCTGTTTTTT. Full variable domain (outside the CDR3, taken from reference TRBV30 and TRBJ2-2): SQTIHQWPATLVQPVGSPLSLECTVEGTSNPNLYWYRQAAGRGLQLLFYSVGIGQISSEVPQNLSASRPQDRQFILSSKKLLLSDSGFYLCAWRRVQGVTGELFFGEGSRLTVL.

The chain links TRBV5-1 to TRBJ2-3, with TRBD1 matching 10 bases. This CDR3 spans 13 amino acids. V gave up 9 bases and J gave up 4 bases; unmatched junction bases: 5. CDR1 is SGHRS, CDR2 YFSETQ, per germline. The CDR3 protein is CATGTGAADTQYF. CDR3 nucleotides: TGCGCCACCGGGACAGGGGCGGCAGATACGCAGTATTTT.